Following are 29 T cell receptor beta chains from one sample sequenced in a study of T cell repertoires in cytomegalovirus infection. TCRdb ran MiXCR on the reads and lists one entry per CDR3 protein. The sample contains some 350,000 distinct CDR3 sequences, about a sixth of which appear only once. The specimen sequenced was PBMCs. The receptors were gathered from a human donor in good health (CMV status not recorded). Some clones in this sample may be carry-over from other donors' samples.

This clonotype was observed many times. The chain couples TRBV12-3 or TRBV12-4 to TRBJ2-4, with unresolved D. This CDR3 spans 12 amino acids. The V end was cut by 4 bases, the J end by 7 bases, with 8 bases between. The CDR3 DNA is TGTGCCAGCAGTTATAGTCGGAACATTCAGTACTTC. Its protein product is CASSYSRNIQYF.

The rearrangement links TRBV7-4 to TRBJ1-2; D call uncertain. Germline loops: CDR1 SGHVT, CDR2 SQSDAQ. V lost 2 bases, J lost 13 bases, and 17 bases lay in between. This CDR3 is built from 13 residues. CDR3: CASSLLGQEAATF. The CDR3 nucleotides are TGTGCCAGCAGCTTACTGGGCCAGGAAGCAGCCACCTTC.

The table lists this clonotype with many counts. This chain uses TRBV7-2 with TRBJ1-1; no definite D call. Looked up from germline, CDR1 is SGHTA and CDR2 is FQGNSA. The V and J ends lost 4 bases and 5 bases respectively, with 14 bases between them. The CDR3 spans 14 residues. CDR3 DNA sequence: TGTGCCAGCAGCTCCACCACCCGGATGACTGAAGCTTTCTTT. It encodes CASSSTTRMTEAFF.

The chain recombines TRBV20-1 with TRBJ2-2; 10 bases fit TRBD2. V lost 0 bases to trimming and J lost 4 bases; unmatched junction nucleotides: 5. Germline loops: CDR1 DFQATT, CDR2 SNEGSKA (reference sequence). CDR3 length: 16 amino acids. The CDR3 sequence is CSARDYSGRGTGELFF. CDR3 coding DNA: TGCAGTGCTAGAGACTACAGCGGGAGGGGCACCGGGGAGCTGTTTTTT.

This clonotype was found a few times. The chain combines TRBV12-3 or TRBV12-4 with TRBJ1-6; D uncertain. The V end lost 2 bases, the J end lost 7 bases, and 9 bases lay between the germline ends. The CDR3 consists of 14 residues. CDR3 coding DNA: TGTGCCAGCAGTTTACGGCCCATAAATTCACCCCTCCACTTT. Encoded protein: CASSLRPINSPLHF.

This clonotype was seen a handful of times. The V and J genes are TRBV7-6 and TRBJ2-5; D perhaps matches TRBD1 (6 bases). Germline loops: CDR1 SGHVS, CDR2 FNYEAQ. CDR3 length: 13 amino acids. The V end was cut by 5 bases, the J end by 7 bases, with 14 bases between. CDR3 bases: TGTGCCAGCAGCAGCAGGGGAATTGGGACCCAGTACTTC. Translation: CASSSRGIGTQYF.

This clonotype was detected ten times or more. This sequence joins TRBV7-2 and TRBJ1-5, with D perhaps matching TRBD1 (5 bases). Trimming took off 5 bases at V and 0 bases at J, with 14 bases between the two ends. The CDR3 is made up of 16 amino acids. Germline-derived CDR1 and CDR2 are SGHTA and FQGNSA. DNA of the CDR3: TGTGCCAGCAGCGCCGGGACCGATTATAGCAATCAGCCCCAGCATTTT. Its translation: CASSAGTDYSNQPQHF. The full variable domain, in which reference TRBV7-2 and TRBJ1-5 provide the parts outside the CDR3, is GAGVSQSPSNKVTEKGKDVELRCDPISGHTALYWYRQSLGQGLEFLIYFQGNSAPDKSGLPSDRFSAERTGGSVSTLTIQRTQQEDSAVYLCASSAGTDYSNQPQHFGDGTRLSIL.

This clonotype was picked up many times. The chain joins TRBV11-2 to TRBJ1-1, with TRBD1 matching 7 bases. Germline CDR1 reads SGHAT; CDR2 reads FQNNGV. There are 14 residues in the CDR3. The V segment lost 4 bases and the J segment 7 bases; nucleotides outside the gene matches: 9. CDR3 protein: CASSSSTGKGEAFF. The CDR3 DNA sequence: TGTGCCAGCAGCTCATCGACAGGGAAGGGTGAAGCTTTCTTT.

The rearrangement uses TRBV12-3 or TRBV12-4 and TRBJ2-1, with a weak D call TRBD1 (6 bases). CDR3 length: 13 residues. V lost 6 bases, J lost 4 bases, and 10 bases lay in between. CDR3 sequence: CASRTQGYNEQFF. The CDR3 DNA reads TGTGCCAGCAGAACACAGGGATACAATGAGCAGTTCTTC.

The sample holds many counts of this clonotype. The genes are TRBV28 and TRBJ1-5; no firm D call. V shed 6 bases and J shed 13 bases, with 19 bases lying between them. The CDR3 loop spans 13 amino acids. Germline V gene data show CDR1 as MDHEN and CDR2 as SYDVKM. CDR3 sequence reads: CASSPRLDIRQHF. The CDR3 bases are TGTGCCAGCAGCCCCCGGCTGGATATTAGGCAGCATTTT.

The chain has TRBV11-3 and TRBJ2-1; D is perhaps TRBD2 (7 bases). This CDR3 is 18 amino acids long. Germline loops: CDR1 SGHNT, CDR2 YENEEA. The V end lost 1 base, the J end lost 10 bases, and 26 bases lay between the germline ends. The DNA of the CDR3 is TGTGCCAGCAGCTTAGGGGAGGGACACCTTGAAGCCGTGAAGGAGCAGTTCTTC. Its translation: CASSLGEGHLEAVKEQFF.

The sample holds many counts of this clonotype. The chain is built from TRBV11-2 and TRBJ2-1; no definite D call. CDR3 length equals 14 residues. Germline V gene data show CDR1 as SGHAT and CDR2 as FQNNGV. Trimming took 1 base from V and 6 from J, leaving 10 bases between them. This CDR3 is CASSLGLIANEQFF. CDR3 coding DNA: TGTGCCAGCAGCTTAGGACTCATAGCCAATGAGCAGTTCTTC. Full variable domain (missing parts from reference TRBV11-2 and TRBJ2-1): EAGVAQSPRYKIIEKRQSVAFWCNPISGHATLYWYQQILGQGPKLLIQFQNNGVVDDSQLPKDRFSAERLKGVDSTLKIQPAKLEDSAVYLCASSLGLIANEQFFGPGTRLTVL.

This clonotype was seen a handful of times. CDR3 bases: TGTGCCAGCAGCTCCTTAACTAGCGCCCTCGGGGATACGCAGTATTTT. Translated, it gives CASSSLTSALGDTQYF. The gene calls are TRBV7-2 and TRBJ2-3; 7 bases are a match to TRBD2. The CDR3 totals 16 residues. Losses at the gene ends were 4 bases for V and 6 bases for J; bases not matched to a gene: 13. Looked up from germline, CDR1 is SGHTA and CDR2 is FQGNSA. The entire variable domain, with the rest obtained from reference TRBV7-2 and TRBJ2-3, is as follows: GAGVSQSPSNKVTEKGKDVELRCDPISGHTALYWYRQSLGQGLEFLIYFQGNSAPDKSGLPSDRFSAERTGGSVSTLTIQRTQQEDSAVYLCASSSLTSALGDTQYFGPGTRLTVL.

This clonotype came up many times. The chain is built from TRBV10-3 and TRBJ1-1; 7 bases are shared with TRBD1. The CDR3 spans 13 residues. Germline CDR1 ENHRY, CDR2 SYGVKD. Trimming removed 11 bases from V and 2 bases from J; junction bases left unmatched: 8. CDR3: CASTGTANTEAFF. CDR3 DNA sequence: TGTGCCTCAACCGGGACAGCCAACACTGAAGCTTTCTTT.

This clonotype has only a few counts. The chain joins TRBV19 to TRBJ2-1; D assignment may be TRBD1 or TRBD2 (5 bases each). The CDR3 runs to 14 residues. Trimming shortened V by 3 bases and J by 2 bases, and 8 bases separated the two germline ends. Looked up from germline, CDR1 is LNHDA and CDR2 is SQIVND (reference sequence). The CDR3 reads CASSMMGAYNEQFF. DNA for the CDR3: TGTGCCAGTAGTATGATGGGGGCCTACAATGAGCAGTTCTTC.

The rearrangement uses TRBV3-1 and TRBJ1-1; D is undetermined. The CDR3 spans 13 residues. Germline CDR1 and CDR2: LGHDT and YNNKEL (reference sequence). Trimming shortened V by 4 bases and J by 1 base, and 7 bases separated the two germline ends. DNA of the CDR3: TGTGCCAGCAGCCCGCTACAGAACACTGAAGCTTTCTTT. Amino acids: CASSPLQNTEAFF.

The chain combines TRBV25-1 with TRBJ1-6; tentative D call: TRBD1 (6 bases). V was clipped by 10 bases and J by 9 bases, with 16 bases between them. CDR1 is MGHDK, CDR2 SYGVNS, per germline. This CDR3 region has 13 residues. The chain's CDR3 is CATSRGGASPLHF. The CDR3 coding sequence is TGTGCCACCTCACGGGGGGGGGCTTCACCCCTCCACTTT.

The CDR3 bases are TGTGCCAGCAGCTTAGCGCGTCTAGCCAGGGGGCGGGGCGAGCAGTACTTC. Its protein product is CASSLARLARGRGEQYF. The rearrangement uses TRBV7-2 and TRBJ2-7, with TRBD1 matching 8 bases. CDR3 length: 17 amino acids. V trimming: 0 bases; J trimming: 6 bases; junction bases outside the gene matches: 13. The germline gives CDR1 SGHTA, CDR2 FQGNSA.

This clonotype was seen once. V gene TRBV5-6 combines with J gene TRBJ2-1; D not certain. CDR1 and CDR2 from the germline V gene are SGHDT and YYEEEE. The V end was cut by 0 bases, the J end by 8 bases, with 9 bases between. The CDR3 spans 13 residues. CDR3 region: CASSLGSNDEQFF. CDR3 bases: TGTGCCAGCAGCTTGGGGTCCAACGATGAGCAGTTCTTC.

In this sample, this clonotype turned up a few times. V usage is TRBV12-5 and J usage is TRBJ2-1; D is possibly TRBD1 or TRBD2 (5 bases each). With 6 bases removed from V and 7 bases from J, the gap between germline ends came to 7 bases. The V gene's germline CDR1 is LGHNT and CDR2 FRNRAP. This CDR3 contains 11 residues. CDR3: CASGEGNEQFF. DNA of the CDR3: TGTGCTAGTGGCGAGGGGAATGAGCAGTTCTTC.

This clonotype has just a few counts. The chain has TRBV2 and TRBJ2-5; D may correspond to TRBD1 or TRBD2 (5 bases each). Per the germline V gene, CDR1 is SNHLY and CDR2 is FYNNEI. This CDR3 comprises 14 residues. Trimming pared 6 bases from V and 5 bases from J, leaving 16 bases between. The CDR3 region is CASSQGTLVETQYF. The CDR3 DNA reads as TGTGCCAGCAGCCAAGGGACCCTCGTGGAGACCCAGTACTTC.

V usage is TRBV4-1 and J usage is TRBJ1-6, with 8 bases identical to TRBD1. The CDR3 totals 15 residues. Germline loops: CDR1 MGHRA, CDR2 YSYEKL. The ends lost 2 bases at V and 6 bases at J; junction bases unmatched: 3. This chain's CDR3 is CASSQRTGTNSPLHF. CDR3 DNA sequence: TGCGCCAGCAGCCAAAGGACAGGGACTAATTCACCCCTCCACTTT.

The genes are TRBV6-2 or TRBV6-3 and TRBJ2-7; D remains ambiguous. Germline V lookup: CDR1 MNHEY, CDR2 SVGEGT. Trimming stripped 0 bases from V and 2 bases from J, with 14 bases between. The CDR3 is made up of 16 amino acids. CDR3 in DNA: TGTGCCAGCAGTTACTCGGCGAGGACCGGACCCTACGAGCAGTACTTC. Its protein is CASSYSARTGPYEQYF.

This clonotype has at least ten counts. The CDR3 region is CASSPTGGPEAFF. CDR3 DNA sequence: TGTGCCAGCAGCCCGACAGGGGGCCCTGAAGCTTTCTTT. The V call is TRBV7-2, the J call TRBJ1-1; 10 nucleotides match TRBD1. The CDR3 extends over 13 amino acids. Per the germline V gene, CDR1 is SGHTA and CDR2 is FQGNSA. V lost 5 bases to trimming and J lost 6 bases; unmatched junction nucleotides: 3.

The chain employs TRBV11-2 and TRBJ2-5, with unresolved D. This CDR3 comprises 16 residues. CDR1 is SGHAT, CDR2 FQNNGV, per germline. Trimming left V 2 bases short and J 0 bases short, with 13 bases between. Written as DNA, the CDR3 is TGTGCCAGCAGCTTATGGGTCTCGGAGTACCAAGAGACCCAGTACTTC. Its translation is CASSLWVSEYQETQYF.

This clonotype came up many times. The rearrangement links TRBV7-9 to TRBJ1-3; a possible D gene is TRBD1 (5 bases). V was clipped by 5 bases and J by 4 bases, with 21 bases between them. Germline values: CDR1 SEHNR, CDR2 FQNEAQ (reference sequence). The length of the CDR3 is 17 residues. CDR3 DNA: TGTGCCAGCAGCGCATATGTAGACGCGGGACGGGGAAACACCATATATTTT. Encoded protein: CASSAYVDAGRGNTIYF.

This clonotype has ten or more counts. V and J are TRBV19 and TRBJ1-2; D is uncertain. Trimming took 0 bases from V and 8 from J, leaving 10 bases between them. The CDR3 is made up of 13 amino acids. Looked up from germline, CDR1 is LNHDA and CDR2 is SQIVND (reference sequence). The DNA for the CDR3 is TGTGCCAGTAGTATAGAATGGAGTACAGGCTACACCTTC. As protein: CASSIEWSTGYTF.

On this clonotype: A much larger clone differs by one base, so this may be a read error. V usage is TRBV24-1 and J usage is TRBJ2-1; TRBD2 aligns across 7 bases. The CDR3 consists of 16 residues. From germline, CDR1 is KGHDR and CDR2 SFDVKD. The CDR3: CATQGEAGSSYNEQLF. DNA of the CDR3: TGTGCCACCCAAGGTGAAGCGGGAAGCTCCTACAATGAGCAGTTATTC.

This chain links TRBV6-1 with TRBJ2-1; D gene ambiguous. Per the germline V gene, CDR1 is MNHNS and CDR2 is SASEGT. Deletions cut 3 bases from V and 6 bases from J, with 21 bases between. This CDR3 comprises 17 residues. The CDR3 nucleotides are TGTGCCAGCAGTGACAGCGTTTCGCTGGTATTGGGCAATGAGCAGTTCTTC. Amino acid sequence: CASSDSVSLVLGNEQFF.